This T cell receptor (beta chain) is from a study of blood T cell repertoires in COVID-19. Background on the study: The United States, Italy and Spain were the sources of the acute and convalescent COVID-19 samples. In each case, the material was cDNA or gDNA derived from T cells, B-cell-depleted T cells, or PBMCs.

Germline assignment: CDR1 ENHRY and CDR2 SYGVKD. Trimming shortened V by 7 bases and J by 4 bases, and 16 bases separated the two germline ends. The CDR3 spans 15 residues. Donors were grouped by their self-reported clinical history. Original analysis: By means of reference gene primer amplification, nucleated cell counts were estimated. Measured with immunoSEQ multiplex PCR; TCRdb has only the in-frame clones, and not every one. Clone size and V and J calls were adopted from that table, with D and trimming inferred from the DNA. The repertoire holds approximately 150,000 clones, with 65% to 85% as singletons. There are a few counts of this clone.

The clonotype was recovered from a man in his forties who had recovered from COVID-19. The material sequenced was PBMCs or T cells enriched from blood (not recorded which). This rearrangement joins TRBV10-3 to TRBJ2-2, with D possibly TRBD1 on 6 matching bases. CDR3 DNA sequence: TGTGCCATCAATCGGCCGGCAGGGGCCACCGGGGAGCTGTTTTTT. This gives the protein CAINRPAGATGELFF.